The clone carrying this TCR beta chain was picked up many times. Antigen: not known. Sequencing input was equivalent genomic DNA from CVID and controls. Sequencing was performed with immunoSEQ multiplex PCR; in TCRdb, only in-frame clones are kept and a portion is missing. The sample is made up of 40,000 to 60,000 clones, none counted only once. These data belong to a study of T cell clonality in common variable immunodeficiency. Study conclusions and caveats: CVID patient heterogeneity limited repertoire-clinical complication correlations.

The specimen was peripheral blood mononuclear cells. The receptor's source is a person aged 18-70 years in good health.

This chain's CDR3 is CASGMDRGLSGELFF. Incomplete CDR3 DNA: TGTGCCAGCGGGATGGACAGGGGCCTATCCGGGGAG. The rearrangement links TRBV5-4 to TRBJ2-2; TRBD1 matches at 9 bases. The read ends 3 residues early relative to the CDR3; the germline J gene fills the gap. CDR3 length: 15 amino acids. The germline CDR1 and CDR2 sequences are SGHNT and YYREEE (reference sequence). V lost 7 bases to trimming and J lost 6 bases; unmatched junction nucleotides: 10.